Each of the 4 T cell receptor beta chains below was sequenced from the same sample in a study of blood T cell repertoires in COVID-19. Profiled with immunoSEQ multiplex PCR; TCRdb holds only in-frame clones, not every one. The sample contains a few hundred thousand clones, about four fifths of which appear only once. The sequenced sample consisted of peripheral blood. Receptors were obtained from a man aged 50-59 years with active or convalescent COVID-19.

This clone showed up just a few times. The chain combines TRBV18 with TRBJ2-2; 13 bases agree with TRBD2. Trimming at V came to 6 bases and at J to 5 bases, leaving 3 bases not matched to a gene. The CDR3 is 15 residues long. The germline V gene has CDR1 KGHSH and CDR2 LQKENI. The CDR3 DNA follows: TGTGCCAGCTCTACGGGACTAGCGGGAACCGGGGAGCTGTTTTTT. Its translation is CASSTGLAGTGELFF.

The chain has TRBV7-8 and TRBJ1-5; TRBD1 matches at 8 bases. Per the germline V gene, CDR1 is SGHVS and CDR2 is FQNEAQ. V was pared by 5 bases and J by 3 bases, with 9 bases of the junction left unmatched. This CDR3 comprises 16 residues. CDR3 sequence reads: CASSLGPGGNNQPQHF. The DNA of the CDR3 is TGTGCCAGCAGCCTAGGACCAGGGGGCAACAATCAGCCCCAGCATTTT. Full variable domain (rest looked up from reference TRBV7-8 and TRBJ1-5): GAGVSQSPRYKVAKRGQDVALRCDPISGHVSLFWYQQALGQGPEFLTYFQNEAQLDKSGLPSDRFFAERPEGSVSTLKIQRTQQEDSAVYLCASSLGPGGNNQPQHFGDGTRLSIL.

The chain has TRBV5-4 and TRBJ1-2; D gene ambiguous. This CDR3 is 14 amino acids long. The germline gives CDR1 SGHNT, CDR2 YYREEE (reference sequence). The V gene lost 4 bases and the J gene lost 8 bases, with 18 bases spanning the gap. In nucleotides, the CDR3 is TGTGCCAGCAGCACCCCCGGGAGCTCCTGGGGCTACACCTTC. Translated, it gives CASSTPGSSWGYTF. Full variable domain (outside the CDR3, taken from reference TRBV5-4 and TRBJ1-2): ETGVTQSPTHLIKTRGQQVTLRCSSQSGHNTVSWYQQALGQGPQFIFQYYREEENGRGNFPPRFSGLQFPNYSSELNVNALELDDSALYLCASSTPGSSWGYTFGSGTRLTVV.

This chain connects TRBV5-1 to TRBJ1-2, with TRBD1 matching 9 bases. The CDR3 is 14 residues long. In germline, CDR1 is SGHRS, CDR2 YFSETQ. After removal of 4 bases from V and 5 bases from J, the junction contained 6 bases not matched to a gene. Written as DNA, the CDR3 is TGCGCCAGCAGCCGACGGACAGGGGAATATGGCTACACCTTC. Translating it yields CASSRRTGEYGYTF.